One and the same sample provided the 21 T cell receptor beta chains below, sequenced in a study of shared clonotypes between healthy human individuals. Positive CCR7 selection of CD45RO-negative cells yielded the naive CD8 cells, and terminally differentiated effector memory CD45RA+ cells were excluded. The table came from immunoSEQ multiplex PCR; TCRdb's copy has only in-frame clones and leaves some out. The data contain roughly 890,000 clones, about 92% of them seen just once; the ten biggest clones take up 24%. Sequenced: naive CD8+ T cells sorted from blood. The receptors derive from a man aged 25-40 years in good health.

The chain uses TRBV6-6 and TRBJ2-7; D is perhaps TRBD1 (5 bases). The CDR3 length is 14 residues. The germline gives CDR1 MNHNY, CDR2 SVGAGI (reference sequence). V lost 4 bases and J lost 2, with 12 bases in between. The CDR3 DNA follows: TGTGCCAGCAGTTGGAAGGGGCACCCCTACGAGCAGTACTTC. It translates to CASSWKGHPYEQYF.

On this clone: Other DNA sequences in the same sample also yield this CDR3. In nucleotides, the CDR3 is TGCAGCGTCGAGACAGGGACCAGCTCCTACGAGCAGTACTTC. Its protein is CSVETGTSSYEQYF. V is TRBV29-1 and J is TRBJ2-7; 7 bases agree with TRBD1. The CDR3 is 14 amino acids. The germline CDR1 and CDR2 sequences are SQVTM and ANQGSEA. Losses at the gene ends were 6 bases for V and 0 bases for J; bases not matched to a gene: 8.

This clone came up once. The CDR3 sequence: CASRGGPGQETQYF. The CDR3, as DNA: TGCGCCAGCAGGGGGGGACCGGGACAAGAGACCCAGTACTTC. The V gene is TRBV5-1, the J gene TRBJ2-5; D is possibly TRBD2 (6 bases). Germline V lookup: CDR1 SGHRS, CDR2 YFSETQ. Trimming took 5 bases from V and 2 from J, leaving 13 bases between them. This CDR3 is built from 14 residues.

Written as DNA, the CDR3 is TGCGCCAGCAGCCAAGAACCGGGACTAGCTAACGAGCAGTACTTC. Protein sequence: CASSQEPGLANEQYF. V and J are TRBV4-3 and TRBJ2-7, with 9 bases identical to TRBD2. The V gene's germline CDR1 is LGHNA and CDR2 YSLEER. Unmatched junction bases numbered 5, after V lost 0 bases and J lost 5 bases. The CDR3 totals 15 residues.

The chain is built from TRBV18 and TRBJ2-2; D is possibly TRBD1 (6 bases). Germline lookup yields CDR1 KGHSH and CDR2 LQKENI. The CDR3 spans 15 residues. V was clipped by 3 bases and J by 4 bases, with 12 bases between them. CDR3 sequence (DNA): TGTGCCAGCTCACCGAGGACAGAGACCACCGGGGAGCTGTTTTTT. As protein: CASSPRTETTGELFF.

The genes are TRBV7-2 and TRBJ1-4, with TRBD1 matching 8 bases. From germline, CDR1 is SGHTA and CDR2 FQGNSA. This CDR3 region has 16 residues. V shed 1 base and J 8 bases; nucleotides not matched to a gene: 9. The CDR3 protein is CASSLGRQGLEEKLFF. DNA of the CDR3: TGTGCCAGCAGCTTAGGTCGACAGGGGTTAGAGGAAAAACTGTTTTTT.

V usage is TRBV27 and J usage is TRBJ1-4; D possibly corresponds to TRBD1 (5 bases). Looked up from germline, CDR1 is MNHEY and CDR2 is SMNVEV (reference sequence). This CDR3 has 14 residues. V lost 3 bases and J lost 7, with 12 bases in between. The CDR3 loop is CASSLGVEGEKLFF. The CDR3 DNA reads as TGTGCCAGCAGTTTGGGGGTTGAAGGTGAAAAACTGTTTTTT.

V and J are TRBV5-1 and TRBJ1-1; D gene uncertain. Germline CDR1 and CDR2: SGHRS and YFSETQ. The CDR3 has 13 residues. V dropped 1 base and J dropped 5 bases, with 9 bases sitting between them. Here the CDR3 reads CASSLMRATEAFF. CDR3 in DNA: TGCGCCAGCAGCTTGATGAGGGCTACTGAAGCTTTCTTT.

This chain joins TRBV6-5 and TRBJ2-3, with unresolved D. Per germline, CDR1 MNHEY and CDR2 SVGAGI. The CDR3 is 13 amino acids. V lost 6 bases, J lost 4 bases, and 11 bases lay in between. The CDR3 reads CASRATFPDTQYF. The CDR3 DNA is TGTGCCAGCAGAGCTACGTTCCCAGATACGCAGTATTTT.

The CDR3 DNA reads as TGTGCCAGCAGCTTAACGGGACAGGGGGACTATGGCTACACCTTC. This gives the protein CASSLTGQGDYGYTF. V gene TRBV7-9 combines with J gene TRBJ1-2; 11 bases line up with TRBD1. The germline V gene has CDR1 SEHNR and CDR2 FQNEAQ (reference sequence). There are 15 residues in the CDR3. J was trimmed by 3 bases and V by 2 bases; bases with no gene match: 2.

This clone has a single count. This rearrangement joins TRBV27 to TRBJ2-7, with D unresolved. The V end lost 6 bases, the J end lost 1 base, and 10 bases lay between the germline ends. The CDR3 sequence is 13 residues long. Germline-derived CDR1 and CDR2 are MNHEY and SMNVEV (reference sequence). DNA of the CDR3: TGTGCCAGCAGACCGTTGCGTTCCTACGAGCAGTACTTC. This encodes CASRPLRSYEQYF.

This sequence joins TRBV27 and TRBJ2-7, with 9 nucleotides matching TRBD1. Trimming cost V 3 bases and J 5 bases; bases outside gene matches: 5. CDR3 length equals 14 residues. Germline CDR1 is MNHEY and CDR2 is SMNVEV (reference sequence). CDR3 in amino acids: CASSLGQGFDEQYF. In DNA, the CDR3 is TGTGCCAGCAGTTTGGGACAGGGTTTCGACGAGCAGTACTTC.

V and J are TRBV6-5 and TRBJ1-4; no definite D call. CDR3 size: 14 residues. CDR1 and CDR2 (germline): MNHEY, SVGAGI. Trimming pared 4 bases from V and 4 bases from J, leaving 10 bases between. The CDR3 reads CASSSRGFNEKLFF. For the CDR3, the DNA is TGTGCCAGCAGTTCGAGAGGTTTTAATGAAAAACTGTTTTTT.

The CDR3 region has the DNA TGCGCCAGCAGCTTTACAGGGGACAGGGACACCGGGGAGCTGTTTTTT. Encoded protein: CASSFTGDRDTGELFF. This chain connects TRBV5-1 to TRBJ2-2, with 9 bases aligning to TRBD1. CDR1 is SGHRS, CDR2 YFSETQ, per germline. This CDR3 is built from 16 residues. Trimming took 2 bases from V and 3 from J; bases not matched to a gene: 5.

Here the CDR3 DNA reads TGCGCCAGCAGCCAAGGGACTACTTTCCGGGACAGTGCCTACGAGCAGTACTTC. It codes for CASSQGTTFRDSAYEQYF. V gene TRBV4-3 combines with J gene TRBJ2-7; tentatively, D is TRBD1 (7 bases). The CDR3 has 18 residues. Trimming removed 1 base at V and 2 bases at J, with 21 bases between. Germline CDR1 LGHNA, CDR2 YSLEER.

This sequence joins TRBV6-1 and TRBJ2-7, with D possibly TRBD1 on 6 matching bases. This CDR3 region has 14 residues. The germline CDR1 and CDR2 sequences are MNHNS and SASEGT. V was shortened by 11 bases and J by 2 bases, with 19 bases between the two germline ends. CDR3 nucleotide sequence: TGTGCCGTCACGAGACAGGATACTCCCTACGAGCAGTACTTC. This sequence encodes CAVTRQDTPYEQYF.

The CDR3 sequence: CASSSILNRGRNTEAFF. CDR3 nucleotide sequence: TGTGCCAGCAGCTCTATACTGAACAGGGGGCGGAACACTGAAGCTTTCTTT. The rearrangement uses TRBV11-2 and TRBJ1-1; TRBD1 matches at 9 bases. CDR3 length equals 17 residues. Losses at the gene ends were 4 bases for V and 1 base for J; bases not matched to a gene: 10. Germline V gives CDR1 SGHAT, CDR2 FQNNGV.

The CDR3 DNA reads TGTGCCAGCAGTCATCCGGGACTAGCGGTCCAAGAACCAGATACGCAGTATTTT. This sequence encodes CASSHPGLAVQEPDTQYF. V usage is TRBV7-2 and J usage is TRBJ2-3, with 11 bases lining up with TRBD2. The V gene end was trimmed by 6 bases and the J gene end by 4 bases; junction bases not matched to a gene: 15. The CDR3 is 18 amino acids. Germline V gene data show CDR1 as SGHTA and CDR2 as FQGNSA.

The CDR3 reads CASSHRERGANVLTF. CDR3 nucleotides: TGTGCCAGCAGCCACAGGGAGAGAGGGGCCAACGTCCTGACTTTC. The chain employs TRBV7-9 and TRBJ2-6; D is perhaps TRBD1 (6 bases). In germline, CDR1 is SEHNR, CDR2 FQNEAQ (reference sequence). V gave up 5 bases and J gave up 4 bases, with 12 bases separating them. The CDR3 is 15 residues long.

About this clone itself: Other nucleotide sequences from this sample produce the same CDR3. This sequence joins TRBV5-4 and TRBJ2-7, with D perhaps matching TRBD1 (5 bases). Deletions cut 2 bases from V and 0 bases from J, with 9 bases between. Germline values: CDR1 SGHNT, CDR2 YYREEE (reference sequence). The CDR3 has 14 amino acids. CDR3 region: CASSLRQGSYEQYF. CDR3 sequence (DNA): TGTGCCAGCAGCTTACGGCAGGGCTCCTACGAGCAGTACTTC.

The chain employs TRBV4-2 and TRBJ2-3; unclear D gene. Germline V lookup: CDR1 LGHNA, CDR2 YNFKEQ. Trimming removed 1 base from V and 6 bases from J, with 8 bases in between. CDR3 size: 13 residues. The CDR3: CASSQGPTDTQYF. The CDR3 DNA reads TGTGCCAGCAGCCAAGGGCCTACCGATACGCAGTATTTT.